The T cell receptor (beta chain) under discussion was sequenced for a study of blood T cell repertoires in COVID-19. Generated by immunoSEQ multiplex PCR, the TCRdb table keeps only in-frame clones and is missing some. The sample lists approximately 330,000 clones, approximately 90% occurring once. CDR3 length equals 14 residues. The germline gives CDR1 LNHDA, CDR2 SQIVND (reference sequence). V lost 6 bases, J lost 1 base, and 12 bases lay in between. Followed longitudinally, the Seattle patients had been enrolled during active infection. The receptor was derived from a man aged 25-40 years with COVID-19, enrolled during active disease. The J gene is TRBJ1-1, the V gene TRBV19; TRBD1 might be the D (5 bases). The sample consisted of peripheral blood. CDR3 sequence: CASRPGHSNTEAFF. For the CDR3, the DNA is TGTGCCAGTAGACCCGGACACTCGAACACTGAAGCTTTCTTT. Full variable domain (remainder filled in from reference TRBV19 and TRBJ1-1): DGGITQSPKYLFRKEGQNVTLSCEQNLNHDAMYWYRQDPGQGLRLIYYSQIVNDFQKGDIAEGYSVSREKKESFPLTVTSAQKNPTAFYLCASRPGHSNTEAFFGQGTRLTVV.